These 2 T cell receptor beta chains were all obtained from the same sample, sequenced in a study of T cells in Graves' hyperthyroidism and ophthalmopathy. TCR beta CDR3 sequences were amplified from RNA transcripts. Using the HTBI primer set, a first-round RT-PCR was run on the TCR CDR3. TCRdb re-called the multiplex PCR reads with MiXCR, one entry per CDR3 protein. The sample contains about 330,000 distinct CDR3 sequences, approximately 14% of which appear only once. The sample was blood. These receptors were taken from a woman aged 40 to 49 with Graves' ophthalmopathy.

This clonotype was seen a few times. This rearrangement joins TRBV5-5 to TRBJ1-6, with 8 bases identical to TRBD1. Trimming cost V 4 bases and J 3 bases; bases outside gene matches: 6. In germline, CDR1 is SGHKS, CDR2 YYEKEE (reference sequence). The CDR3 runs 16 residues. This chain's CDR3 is CASSAEQGVYNSPLHF. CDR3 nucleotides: TGTGCCAGCAGCGCGGAACAGGGGGTCTATAATTCACCCCTCCACTTT.

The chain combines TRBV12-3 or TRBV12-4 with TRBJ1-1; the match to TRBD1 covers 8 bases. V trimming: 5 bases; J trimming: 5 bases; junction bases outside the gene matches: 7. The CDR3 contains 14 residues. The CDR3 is CASSPGQGGTEAFF. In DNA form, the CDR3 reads TGTGCCAGCAGTCCTGGACAGGGAGGTACTGAAGCTTTCTTT.